This TCR beta chain was profiled in a study of CD8 T cells in ankylosing spondylitis. Whole-study findings and limits: Significantly higher representation of disease-linked clones was reported for matched ankylosing spondylitis synovial fluid. In synovial fluid and blood from reactive arthritis, some motif variants were previously reported.

The TCR beta libraries were generated through quantitative 5'-RACE incorporating molecular barcodes. Each CDR3 protein gets one entry after TCRdb re-called the 5' RACE reads with MiXCR. The table includes about 360,000 distinct CDR3 sequences, roughly 14% detected once. CDR3 length: 17 residues. CDR1 DFQATT and CDR2 SNEGSKA come from the germline V gene (reference sequence). Note on this clonotype: The antigen is not known. Compared with germline, one end of the junction differs, possibly owing to a read error.

The source is a male donor with ankylosing spondylitis or in good health (not recorded which). This chain joins TRBV20-1 and TRBJ1-6; D might be TRBD1 (6 bases). The material sequenced was blood, either unsorted or a sorted T cell fraction (not recorded which). CDR3 residues: CCARDTRGASYNSPLHF. DNA of the CDR3: TGCTGTGCTAGAGATACCAGGGGCGCCTCCTATAATTCACCCCTCCACTTT.